The T cell receptor beta chain under discussion was sequenced for a study of T-cell memory formation after mild COVID-19. General observations from the study: The finding that pre-infection memory included some responding clones suggested that cross-reactive memory joined. Whereas later expanders leaned CD4+, clones contracting day 15 to 85 showed a balanced CD4/CD8 makeup. For contracting clones, CD4+ ones sat mainly in CM and EM, CD8+ in EMRA.

There are a few counts of this clonotype. Its target is unknown. Deletions cut 6 bases from V and 3 bases from J, with 17 bases between. This CDR3 has 15 amino acids. 5'RACE, which relied on constant-segment primers, yielded TCR alpha and TCR beta cDNA libraries carrying sample barcodes and UMIs. TCRdb reprocessed the 5' RACE reads with MiXCR, giving one entry per CDR3 protein. The table has under 350,000 distinct CDR3 sequences, 15% to 20% seen once; the top ten hold 22%. V gene TRBV12-3 or TRBV12-4 combines with J gene TRBJ1-1; no reliable D call. The sequenced sample consisted of PBMCs or a T cell subset sorted from them (not recorded which). The clonotype originates from a man younger than 30 who had mild COVID-19 (a few samples of this study predate the infection). Cell type and time point are not known. CDR3 in amino acids: CASSPQRATDTEAFF. DNA for the CDR3: TGTGCCAGCAGCCCACAGAGGGCAACGGACACTGAAGCTTTCTTT.